This T cell receptor (beta chain) was profiled in a study of cytomegalovirus exposure and HLA in healthy donors. Study-wide results and caveats: Compared with the roughly 700-donor mean, an Asian-associated ancestry cluster reportedly had fewer N-insertions, according to a later analysis.

A remark on this clone: The antigen is not known.

This CDR3 has 13 residues. CDR1 is MNHEY, CDR2 SVGAGI, per germline. Deletions cut 6 bases from V and 0 bases from J, with 8 bases between. Primers included in the PCR were 60 Vbeta and 13 Jbeta primers. Sequencing used immunoSEQ multiplex PCR; TCRdb keeps in-frame clones, though not all of them. The sample has 75,000 to 95,000 clones; the top ten hold 1.5%. The chain uses TRBV6-5 and TRBJ1-2; D is unresolved. The clonotype comes from a woman aged 55-69 years in good health and CMV-seronegative. Sequencing input: PBMCs. The CDR3 DNA reads TGTGCCAGCAGCCGAACAGCTAACTATGGCTACACCTTC. It codes for CASSRTANYGYTF.